This TCR beta chain was found in a study of radiation and T cells in renal cell carcinoma. Clones were read by immunoSEQ multiplex PCR, and TCRdb kept only the in-frame ones, dropping some. The table has around 120,000 clones, approximately 75% seen once. Germline V CDR1 and CDR2: ENHRY, SYGVKD. The length of the CDR3 is 17 residues. J was trimmed by 0 bases and V by 6 bases; bases with no gene match: 5. The sample's time point: blood 2 weeks post-SBRT. As to treatment: 15 Gy SBRT to primary tumor, nephrectomy 4 weeks later. The receptor comes from an older woman with renal cell carcinoma. This material consisted of blood, taken from a patient whose treatment included radiotherapy and nephrectomy. The chain links TRBV10-3 to TRBJ2-6, with 10 nucleotides matching TRBD1. The CDR3 loop is CAISPGTGASGANVLTF. The CDR3 coding sequence is TGTGCCATCAGCCCCGGGACAGGGGCCTCTGGGGCCAACGTCCTGACTTTC.